A single T cell receptor beta chain is shown here with its context. PCR amplification relied on 60 Vbeta primers (plus 13 Jbeta primers). Sequenced by immunoSEQ multiplex PCR; TCRdb stores in-frame clones only, minus some. This sample yields roughly 98,000 clones, of which roughly 79% are seen a single time; 1.5% to 2.5% belongs to the top ten. The data were obtained in a study of cytomegalovirus exposure and HLA in healthy donors. Trimming removed 2 bases from V and 5 bases from J, with 12 bases in between. The CDR3 totals 14 residues. Germline V gene sequence: CDR1 LGHNA, CDR2 YNFKEQ. Sequencing input: PBMCs. The TCR was taken from a man aged 35 to 55 in good health and CMV-seronegative. The V gene is TRBV4-2, the J gene TRBJ2-5, with D perhaps matching TRBD2 (5 bases). The CDR3 is CASSQSRGFETQYF. The DNA for the CDR3 is TGTGCCAGCAGCCAAAGTAGAGGGTTTGAGACCCAGTACTTC.